This T cell receptor beta chain was documented in a study of T cell changes during pregnancy in multiple sclerosis. The method was immunoSEQ multiplex PCR; TCRdb's version includes in-frame clones alone and lacks a portion of them. This sample has fewer than 65,000 clones, with about nine tenths found just once. V shed 2 bases and J shed 4 bases, with 7 bases lying between them. Germline V gives CDR1 SGHDT, CDR2 YYEEEE. The CDR3 covers 13 residues. The source was peripheral blood, collected after pregnancy. The sequence came from a female donor in good health, enrolled as a control in a pregnancy study. The V gene is TRBV5-6, the J gene TRBJ1-3, with D perhaps matching TRBD1 (5 bases). The CDR3 loop reads CASSFRGGNTIYF. The DNA of the CDR3 is TGTGCCAGCAGCTTCCGGGGGGGAAACACCATATATTTT.